This T cell receptor beta chain was captured by sequencing in a study of blood T cell repertoires in COVID-19. Looking at the study overall: Samples representing acute and convalescent COVID-19 were sourced from the United States, Italy and Spain. Sample material is recorded as cDNA or gDNA derived from T cells, B-cell-depleted T cells, or PBMCs.

Seattle enrolled patients during active infection and tracked them longitudinally. V dropped 6 bases and J dropped 1 base, with 13 bases sitting between them. Germline V gene sequence: CDR1 LNHDA, CDR2 SQIVND (reference sequence). The CDR3 has 15 amino acids. In the study's own analysis: Nucleated cell number was recorded as an estimate derived from reference gene primer amplification. Produced via immunoSEQ multiplex PCR; TCRdb's table is partial and in-frame only. The DNA was the basis for D and trimming; V, J and clone size are from that table. The repertoire consists of more than 150,000 clones, with around 81% occurring once and the leading ten covering 12%.

The chain uses TRBV19 and TRBJ1-5; D unresolved. The specimen sequenced was peripheral blood. This receptor was taken from a woman over 75 with COVID-19, enrolled during active disease. The DNA for the CDR3 is TGTGCCAGTAGCTCCGGGGAATACAGCAATCAGCCCCAGCATTTT. Encoded protein: CASSSGEYSNQPQHF. The variable domain in full, completed from reference TRBV19 and TRBJ1-5, reads DGGITQSPKYLFRKEGQNVTLSCEQNLNHDAMYWYRQDPGQGLRLIYYSQIVNDFQKGDIAEGYSVSREKKESFPLTVTSAQKNPTAFYLCASSSGEYSNQPQHFGDGTRLSIL.